The entry that follows covers one T cell receptor beta chain sequence. The data were taken from a study of CD8+ T cells in alopecia areata. Following RNA extraction, reverse transcription yielded cDNA that acted as the sequencing template. TCRdb keeps only in-frame clones here, not all; method: immunoSEQ multiplex PCR. The sample yields 130,000 to 150,000 clones, approximately 80% seen once. This CDR3 region has 14 residues. V lost 5 bases to trimming and J lost 4 bases, with 11 bases between them. Germline assignment: CDR1 SEHNR and CDR2 FQNEAQ (reference sequence). Treatment of the sample: oral pan-JAK inhibitor, 5-10 mg twice daily.

The V gene is TRBV7-9, the J gene TRBJ2-2; a possible D gene is TRBD1 (5 bases). This clonotype originated in a human donor with alopecia areata. Here the sequenced sample was CD8+ T cells sorted from blood, taken at week 4, from a patient treated with tofacitinib. The CDR3 protein is CASSPTDVTGELFF. CDR3 DNA sequence: TGTGCCAGCAGCCCGACAGATGTCACCGGGGAGCTGTTTTTT.